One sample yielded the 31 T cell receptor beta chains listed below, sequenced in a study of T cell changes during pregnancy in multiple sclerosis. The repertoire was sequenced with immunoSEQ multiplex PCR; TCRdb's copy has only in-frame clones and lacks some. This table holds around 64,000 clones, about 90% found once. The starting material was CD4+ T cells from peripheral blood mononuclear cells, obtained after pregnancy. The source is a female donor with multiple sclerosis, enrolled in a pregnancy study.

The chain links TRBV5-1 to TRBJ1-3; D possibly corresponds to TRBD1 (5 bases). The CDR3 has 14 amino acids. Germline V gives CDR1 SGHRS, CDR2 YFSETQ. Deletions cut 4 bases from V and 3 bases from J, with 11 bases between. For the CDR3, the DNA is TGCGCCAGCAGCCCGGGACTCCTTGGAAACACCATATATTTT. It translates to CASSPGLLGNTIYF.

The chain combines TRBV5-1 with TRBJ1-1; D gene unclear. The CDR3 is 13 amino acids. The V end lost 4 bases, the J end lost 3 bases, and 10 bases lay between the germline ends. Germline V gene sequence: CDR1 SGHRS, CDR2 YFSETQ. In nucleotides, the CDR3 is TGCGCCAGCAGCGCCTACAGTGACACTGAAGCTTTCTTT. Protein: CASSAYSDTEAFF.

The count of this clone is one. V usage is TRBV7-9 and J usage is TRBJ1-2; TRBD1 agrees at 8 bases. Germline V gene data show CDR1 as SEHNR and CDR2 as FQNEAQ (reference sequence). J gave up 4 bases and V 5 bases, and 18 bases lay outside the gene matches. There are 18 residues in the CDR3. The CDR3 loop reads CASSHLPGQDTIGYGYTF. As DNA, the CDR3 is TGTGCCAGCAGCCATCTGCCGGGACAGGACACTATCGGCTATGGCTACACCTTC. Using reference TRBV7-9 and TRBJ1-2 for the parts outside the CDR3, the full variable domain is DTGVSQNPRHKITKRGQNVTFRCDPISEHNRLYWYRQTLGQGPEFLTYFQNEAQLEKSRLLSDRFSAERPKGSFSTLEIQRTEQGDSAMYLCASSHLPGQDTIGYGYTFGSGTRLTVV.

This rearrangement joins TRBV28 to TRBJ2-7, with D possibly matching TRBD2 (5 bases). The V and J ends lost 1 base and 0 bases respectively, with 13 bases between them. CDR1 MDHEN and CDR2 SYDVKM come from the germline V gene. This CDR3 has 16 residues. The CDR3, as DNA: TGTGCCAGCAGTTTATCGTATGGCGGGCCCTCCTACGAGCAGTACTTC. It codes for CASSLSYGGPSYEQYF.

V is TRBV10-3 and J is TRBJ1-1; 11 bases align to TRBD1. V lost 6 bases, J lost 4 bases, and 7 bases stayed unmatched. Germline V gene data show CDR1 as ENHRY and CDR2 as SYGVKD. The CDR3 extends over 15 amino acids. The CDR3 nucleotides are TGTGCCATCAGAAAAGGGACAGGGGGACGCACTGAAGCTTTCTTT. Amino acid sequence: CAIRKGTGGRTEAFF.

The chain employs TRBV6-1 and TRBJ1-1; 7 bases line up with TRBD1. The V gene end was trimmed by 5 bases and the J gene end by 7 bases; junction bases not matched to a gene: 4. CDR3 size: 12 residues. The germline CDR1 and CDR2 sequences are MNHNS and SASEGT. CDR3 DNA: TGTGCCAGCAGTTGGGGGACAGATGAAGCTTTCTTT. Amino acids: CASSWGTDEAFF.

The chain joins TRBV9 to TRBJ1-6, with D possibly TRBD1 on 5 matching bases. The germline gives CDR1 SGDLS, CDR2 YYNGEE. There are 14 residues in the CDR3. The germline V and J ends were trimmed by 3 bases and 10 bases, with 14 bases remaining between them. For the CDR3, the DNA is TGTGCCAGCAGCGGGGGGGGAGTGGGATCACCCCTCCACTTT. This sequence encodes CASSGGGVGSPLHF.

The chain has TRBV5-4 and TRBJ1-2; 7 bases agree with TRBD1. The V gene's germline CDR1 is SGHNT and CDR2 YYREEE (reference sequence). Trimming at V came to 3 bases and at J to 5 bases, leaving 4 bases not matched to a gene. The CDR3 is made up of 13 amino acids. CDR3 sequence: CASSSRDSYGYTF. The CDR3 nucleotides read TGTGCCAGCAGCTCTCGGGACAGTTATGGCTACACCTTC.

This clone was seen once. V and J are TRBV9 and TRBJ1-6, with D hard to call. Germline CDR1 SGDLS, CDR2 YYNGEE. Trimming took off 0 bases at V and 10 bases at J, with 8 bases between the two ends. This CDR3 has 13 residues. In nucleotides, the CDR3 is TGTGCCAGCAGCGTAGAAGTGGCATCACCCCTCCACTTT. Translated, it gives CASSVEVASPLHF.

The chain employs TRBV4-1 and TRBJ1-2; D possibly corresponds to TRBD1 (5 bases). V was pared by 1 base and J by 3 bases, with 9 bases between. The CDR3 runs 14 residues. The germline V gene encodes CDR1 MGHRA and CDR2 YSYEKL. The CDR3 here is CASSQGSGDYGYTF. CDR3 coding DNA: TGCGCCAGCAGCCAAGGGTCGGGGGACTATGGCTACACCTTC.

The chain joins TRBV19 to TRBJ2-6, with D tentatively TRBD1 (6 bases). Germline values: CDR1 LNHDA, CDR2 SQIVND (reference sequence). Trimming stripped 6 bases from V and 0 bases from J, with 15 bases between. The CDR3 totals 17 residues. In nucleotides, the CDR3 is TGTGCCAGTAGGGTAATCTCGACAGGCTCTGGGGCCAACGTCCTGACTTTC. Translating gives CASRVISTGSGANVLTF.

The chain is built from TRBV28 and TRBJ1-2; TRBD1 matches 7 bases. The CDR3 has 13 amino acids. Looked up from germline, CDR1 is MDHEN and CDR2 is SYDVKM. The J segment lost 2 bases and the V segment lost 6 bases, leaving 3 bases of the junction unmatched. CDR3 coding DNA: TGTGCCAGCAGGGGGGACAGAAACTATGGCTACACCTTC. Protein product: CASRGDRNYGYTF.

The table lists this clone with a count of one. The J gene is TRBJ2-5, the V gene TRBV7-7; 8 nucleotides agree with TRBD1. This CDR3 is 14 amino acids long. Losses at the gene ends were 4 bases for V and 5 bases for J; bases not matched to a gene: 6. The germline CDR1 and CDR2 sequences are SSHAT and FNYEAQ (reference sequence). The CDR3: CASSSTGARETQYF. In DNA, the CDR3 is TGTGCCAGCAGCTCGACAGGGGCCCGGGAGACCCAGTACTTC.

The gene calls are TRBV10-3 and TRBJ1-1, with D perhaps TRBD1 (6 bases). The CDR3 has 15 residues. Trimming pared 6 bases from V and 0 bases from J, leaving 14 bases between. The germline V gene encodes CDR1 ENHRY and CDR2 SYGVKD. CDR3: CAIRTGEGVNTEAFF. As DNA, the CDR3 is TGTGCCATCAGGACCGGGGAGGGGGTGAACACTGAAGCTTTCTTT.

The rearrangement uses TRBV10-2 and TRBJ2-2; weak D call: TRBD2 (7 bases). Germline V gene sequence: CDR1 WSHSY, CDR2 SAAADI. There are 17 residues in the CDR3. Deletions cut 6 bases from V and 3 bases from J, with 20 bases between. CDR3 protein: CASRLLAGGAYTGELFF. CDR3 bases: TGCGCCAGCAGACTTCTAGCTGGGGGGGCCTACACCGGGGAGCTGTTTTTT.

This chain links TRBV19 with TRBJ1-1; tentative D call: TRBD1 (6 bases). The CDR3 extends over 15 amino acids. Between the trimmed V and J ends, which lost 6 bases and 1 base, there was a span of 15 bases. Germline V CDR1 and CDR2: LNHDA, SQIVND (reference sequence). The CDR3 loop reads CASSSNRVQNTEAFF. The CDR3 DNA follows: TGTGCCAGTAGCTCGAACAGGGTGCAGAACACTGAAGCTTTCTTT.

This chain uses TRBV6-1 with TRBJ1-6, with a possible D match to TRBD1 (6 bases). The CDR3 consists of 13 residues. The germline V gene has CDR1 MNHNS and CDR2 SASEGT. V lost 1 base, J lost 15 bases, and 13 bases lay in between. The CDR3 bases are TGTGCCAGCAGTGAAGGGACAGTCGCTCTCCTCCACTTT. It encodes CASSEGTVALLHF.

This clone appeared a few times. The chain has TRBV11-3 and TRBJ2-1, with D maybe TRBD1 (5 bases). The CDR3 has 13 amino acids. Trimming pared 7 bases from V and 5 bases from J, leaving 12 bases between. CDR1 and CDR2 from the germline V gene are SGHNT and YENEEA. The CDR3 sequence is CASTMGRNNEQFF. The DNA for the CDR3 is TGTGCCAGCACCATGGGGCGGAACAATGAGCAGTTCTTC.

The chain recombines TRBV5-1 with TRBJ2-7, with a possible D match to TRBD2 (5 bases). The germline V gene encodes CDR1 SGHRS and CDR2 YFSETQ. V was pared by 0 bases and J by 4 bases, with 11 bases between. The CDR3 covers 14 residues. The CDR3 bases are TGCGCCAGCAGCTTGGTTACAGCGGCATACGAGCAGTACTTC. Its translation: CASSLVTAAYEQYF.

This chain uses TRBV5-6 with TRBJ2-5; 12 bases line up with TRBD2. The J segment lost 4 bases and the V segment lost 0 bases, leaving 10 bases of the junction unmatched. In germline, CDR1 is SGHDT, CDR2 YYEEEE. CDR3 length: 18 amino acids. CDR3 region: CASSLGILAGGRGETQYF. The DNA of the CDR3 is TGTGCCAGCAGCTTGGGGATCCTAGCGGGGGGGCGTGGAGAGACCCAGTACTTC.

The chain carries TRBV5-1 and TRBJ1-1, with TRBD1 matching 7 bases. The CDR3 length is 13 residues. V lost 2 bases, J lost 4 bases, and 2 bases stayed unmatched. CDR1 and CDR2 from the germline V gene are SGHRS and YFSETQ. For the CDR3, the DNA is TGCGCCAGCAGCTTCAAGGGGGCCACTGAAGCTTTCTTT. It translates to CASSFKGATEAFF.

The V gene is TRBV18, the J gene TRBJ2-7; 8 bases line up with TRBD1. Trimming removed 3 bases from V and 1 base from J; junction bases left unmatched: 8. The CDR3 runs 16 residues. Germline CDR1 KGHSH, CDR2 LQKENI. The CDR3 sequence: CASSPFTGGTSYEQYF. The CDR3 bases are TGTGCCAGCTCACCGTTCACAGGGGGTACATCCTACGAGCAGTACTTC. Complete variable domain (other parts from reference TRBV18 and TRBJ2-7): NAGVMQNPRHLVRRRGQEARLRCSPMKGHSHVYWYRQLPEEGLKFMVYLQKENIIDESGMPKERFSAEFPKEGPSILRIQQVVRGDSAAYFCASSPFTGGTSYEQYFGPGTRLTVT.

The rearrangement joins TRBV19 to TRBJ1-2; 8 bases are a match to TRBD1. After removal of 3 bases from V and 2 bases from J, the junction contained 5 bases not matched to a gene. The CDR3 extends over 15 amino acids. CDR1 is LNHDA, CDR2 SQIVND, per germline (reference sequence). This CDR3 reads CASSIRQGRNYGYTF. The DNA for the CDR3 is TGTGCCAGTAGTATCCGACAGGGGAGGAACTATGGCTACACCTTC.

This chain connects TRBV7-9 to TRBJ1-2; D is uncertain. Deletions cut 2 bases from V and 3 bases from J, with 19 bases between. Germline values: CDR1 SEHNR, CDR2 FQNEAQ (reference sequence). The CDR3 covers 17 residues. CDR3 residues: CASSLFPMRSPDYGYTF. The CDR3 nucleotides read TGTGCCAGCAGCTTATTTCCGATGCGGTCCCCCGACTATGGCTACACCTTC. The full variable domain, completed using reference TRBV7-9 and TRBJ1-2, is DTGVSQNPRHKITKRGQNVTFRCDPISEHNRLYWYRQTLGQGPEFLTYFQNEAQLEKSRLLSDRFSAERPKGSFSTLEIQRTEQGDSAMYLCASSLFPMRSPDYGYTFGSGTRLTVV.

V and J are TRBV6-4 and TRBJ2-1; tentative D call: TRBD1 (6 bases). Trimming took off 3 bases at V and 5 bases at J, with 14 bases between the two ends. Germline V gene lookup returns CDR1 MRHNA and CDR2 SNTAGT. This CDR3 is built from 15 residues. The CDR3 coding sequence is TGTGCCAGCAGTGAAGGACAGCCAAGGAACAATGAGCAGTTCTTC. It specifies CASSEGQPRNNEQFF.

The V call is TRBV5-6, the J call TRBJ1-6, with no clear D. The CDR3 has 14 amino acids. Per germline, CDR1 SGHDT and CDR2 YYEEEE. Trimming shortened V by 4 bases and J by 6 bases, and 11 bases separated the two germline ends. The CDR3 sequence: CASSLPGVNSPLHF. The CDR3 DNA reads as TGTGCCAGCAGCCTGCCAGGTGTTAATTCACCCCTCCACTTT.

CDR3 sequence: CASSSLGGAGDEQYF. In nucleotides, the CDR3 is TGTGCCAGCAGTTCCCTCGGCGGAGCGGGAGACGAGCAGTACTTC. J is TRBJ2-7 and V is TRBV28; 8 bases map to TRBD2. V gave up 4 bases and J gave up 5 bases; unmatched junction bases: 10. This CDR3 spans 15 amino acids. Germline CDR1 reads MDHEN; CDR2 reads SYDVKM.

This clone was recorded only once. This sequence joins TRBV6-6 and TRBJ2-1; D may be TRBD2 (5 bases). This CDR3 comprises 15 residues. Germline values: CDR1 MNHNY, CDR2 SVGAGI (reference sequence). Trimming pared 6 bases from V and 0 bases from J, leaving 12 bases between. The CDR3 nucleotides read TGTGCCAGCAGACCTACTAGGAGCTCCTACAATGAGCAGTTCTTC. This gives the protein CASRPTRSSYNEQFF.

CDR3 amino acids: CAWTGVSYEQYF. CDR3 coding DNA: TGTGCCTGGACGGGGGTCTCCTACGAGCAGTACTTC. This chain joins TRBV30 and TRBJ2-7; TRBD2 is a possible D gene (6 bases). With 4 bases removed from V and 0 bases from J, the gap between germline ends came to 7 bases. This CDR3 contains 12 residues. Germline CDR1 reads GTSNPN; CDR2 reads SVGIG (reference sequence).

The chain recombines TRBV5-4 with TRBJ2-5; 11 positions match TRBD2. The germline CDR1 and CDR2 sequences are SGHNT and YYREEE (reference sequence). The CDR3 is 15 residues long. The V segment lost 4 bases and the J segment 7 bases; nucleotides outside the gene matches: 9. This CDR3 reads CASSLTSGGVGTQYF. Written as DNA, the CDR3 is TGTGCCAGCAGCCTCACTAGCGGGGGAGTAGGGACCCAGTACTTC.

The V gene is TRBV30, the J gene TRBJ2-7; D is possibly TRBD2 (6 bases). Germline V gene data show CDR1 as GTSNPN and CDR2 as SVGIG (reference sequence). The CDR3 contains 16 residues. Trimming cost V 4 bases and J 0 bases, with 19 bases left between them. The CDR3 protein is CAWTPGTPGYSYEQYF. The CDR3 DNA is TGTGCCTGGACCCCGGGGACTCCCGGCTACTCCTACGAGCAGTACTTC. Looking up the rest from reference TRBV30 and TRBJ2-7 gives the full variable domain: SQTIHQWPATLVQPVGSPLSLECTVEGTSNPNLYWYRQAAGRGLQLLFYSVGIGQISSEVPQNLSASRPQDRQFILSSKKLLLSDSGFYLCAWTPGTPGYSYEQYFGPGTRLTVT.